This T cell receptor beta chain originates from a study of cytomegalovirus exposure and HLA in healthy donors. Study background: T cells numbering about 179 million yielded 100 million to 120 million unique TCR beta sequences in an earlier analysis.

The PCR employed 60 Vbeta primers together with 13 Jbeta primers. Method: immunoSEQ multiplex PCR; TCRdb's copy keeps in-frame clones and lacks some. The sample yields some 80,000 clones, approximately 60% seen once. The length of the CDR3 is 14 residues. With 3 bases removed from V and 2 bases from J, the gap between germline ends came to 10 bases. CDR1 SGHRS and CDR2 YFSETQ come from the germline V gene. Among the donors, all were healthy bone marrow donors. The TCR comes from a male donor in good health and CMV-seropositive. Sequenced input: PBMCs. This rearrangement joins TRBV5-1 to TRBJ2-3; the D gene is possibly TRBD1 (6 bases). The CDR3, as DNA: TGCGCCAGCAGCTCTAGACAGGACACAGATACGCAGTATTTT. As protein: CASSSRQDTDTQYF. The variable domain in full, completed from reference TRBV5-1 and TRBJ2-3, reads KAGVTQTPRYLIKTRGQQVTLSCSPISGHRSVSWYQQTPGQGLQFLFEYFSETQRNKGNFPGRFSGRQFSNSRSEMNVSTLELGDSALYLCASSSRQDTDTQYFGPGTRLTVL.